This T cell receptor (beta chain) appears in the sequencing data of a study of prognosis after radiotherapy for stage I lung cancer. General study results and limits: Compared with a median of roughly 10,000 beforehand, unique TCR clone counts dropped to several thousand after stereotactic body radiation therapy.

The V end lost 6 bases, the J end lost 8 bases, and 35 bases lay between the germline ends. CDR1 MNHNS and CDR2 SASEGT come from the germline V gene. The CDR3 has 20 amino acids. This clonotype has a count of ten or more. Its antigen remains unknown. Starting from genomic DNA, TCR beta CDR3 was amplified through two-round multiplex PCR. The first PCR round targeted every TRBV and TRBJ gene with specific primers. TCRdb ran MiXCR on the multiplex PCR reads and lists one entry per CDR3 protein. The repertoire holds some 56,000 distinct CDR3 sequences, with about a quarter as singletons. The source is a donor over 45 with non-small cell lung cancer. The rearrangement links TRBV6-1 to TRBJ2-1; the D call may be TRBD1 or TRBD2 (5 bases each). The sample in question was PBMCs, obtained before or after stereotactic body radiation therapy (not recorded which). The CDR3 region is CASRPSGERGRVMGVDEQFF. In DNA form, the CDR3 reads TGTGCCAGCAGACCAAGTGGGGAACGCGGTAGGGTAATGGGGGTCGATGAGCAGTTCTTC.